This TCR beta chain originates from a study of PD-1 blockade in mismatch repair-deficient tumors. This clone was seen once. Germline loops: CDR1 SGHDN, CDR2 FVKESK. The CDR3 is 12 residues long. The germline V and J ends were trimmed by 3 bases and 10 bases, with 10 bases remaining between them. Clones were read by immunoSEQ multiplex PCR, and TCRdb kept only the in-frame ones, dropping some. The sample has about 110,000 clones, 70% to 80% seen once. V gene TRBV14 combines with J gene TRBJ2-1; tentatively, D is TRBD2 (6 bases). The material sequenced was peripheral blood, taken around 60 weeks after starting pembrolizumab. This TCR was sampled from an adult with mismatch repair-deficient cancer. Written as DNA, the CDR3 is TGTGCCAGCAGCCAGCTAGCGAGGGAGCAGTTCTTC. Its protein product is CASSQLAREQFF. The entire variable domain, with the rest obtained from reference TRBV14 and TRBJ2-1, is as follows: EAGVTQFPSHSVIEKGQTVTLRCDPISGHDNLYWYRRVMGKEIKFLLHFVKESKQDESGMPNNRFLAERTGGTYSTLKVQPAELEDSGVYFCASSQLAREQFFGPGTRLTVL.